This is a list of T cell receptor beta chains from one sample in a study of blood T cell repertoires in COVID-19. The table came from immunoSEQ multiplex PCR; TCRdb's copy has only in-frame clones and leaves some out. Here the sample spans 90,000 to 100,000 clones, roughly nine tenths being singletons. What was sequenced was peripheral blood. The receptors shown here come from a woman aged 55-75 years with COVID-19, enrolled during active disease. Both conserved end residues are part of each CDR3. The D gene is left open where the match is weak. Some rows have no size entry. The others give once, few or many, or a class for an expanded clone.

V	D	size	J	DNA	CDR3
TRBV9	.	.	TRBJ2-3	TGTGCCAGCAGCGAAACAACACTAAATACGCAGTATTTT	CASSETTLNTQYF
TRBV30	.	.	TRBJ1-2	TGTGCCTGGAGTAGTCAGGGGCTTAACTATGGCTACACCTTC	CAWSSQGLNYGYTF
TRBV5-4	.	.	TRBJ1-1	TGTGCCAGCAGCTTGTGGCAAGTGAACACTGAAGCTTTCTTT	CASSLWQVNTEAFF
TRBV6-5	TRBD1	.	TRBJ1-6	TGTGCCAGCAGTTACTCGCTTCGACAGGGAGGTTCACCCCTCCACTTT	CASSYSLRQGGSPLHF
TRBV4-3	TRBD2	.	TRBJ2-7	TGCGCCAGCAGCCAAGAGGGCGGGGGGCAGAACGAGCAGTACTTC	CASSQEGGGQNEQYF
TRBV19	.	.	TRBJ2-1	TGTGCCAGTAGTATAGTGAGGAATGAGCAGTTCTTC	CASSIVRNEQFF
TRBV6-2/TRBV6-3	.	.	TRBJ1-2	TGTGCCAGCAGTTATGTGACAGCACCCTATGGCTACACCTTC	CASSYVTAPYGYTF
TRBV7-2	.	.	TRBJ1-2	TGTGCCAGCAGCTTAGTTGCGCGGGACTATGGCTACACCTTC	CASSLVARDYGYTF
TRBV19	TRBD1	few	TRBJ2-7	TGTGCCAGTAGTATGGGTCCGACAGGGCTCTACGAGCAGTACTTC	CASSMGPTGLYEQYF
TRBV6-5	.	.	TRBJ1-3	TGTGCCAGCAGTCAGACAGGACCTGGAAACACCATATATTTT	CASSQTGPGNTIYF
TRBV19	.	.	TRBJ1-2	TGTGCCAGTAGTGTGAGCTATGGCTACACCTTC	CASSVSYGYTF
TRBV3-1/TRBV3-2	TRBD1	.	TRBJ2-7	TGTGCCAGCAGCCCATATCCCGGGACAGGGAAAAGTTCCTACGAGCAGTACTTC	CASSPYPGTGKSSYEQYF
TRBV11-2	TRBD1	.	TRBJ2-5	TGTGCCAGCAGCCCCAGGGGGCGCGGAGAGACCCAGTACTTC	CASSPRGRGETQYF
TRBV10-1	TRBD1	.	TRBJ2-7	TGCGCCACCTCGAGCGGACAGGGTTCCTACGAGCAGTACTTC	CATSSGQGSYEQYF
TRBV6-5	TRBD1	once	TRBJ1-4	TGTGCCAGCGGGACAGCCCGAACTAATGAAAAACTGTTTTTT	CASGTARTNEKLFF
TRBV7-3	.	.	TRBJ2-3	TGTGCCAGCAGCTTATCGGCTAGCGCGGCAGATACGCAGTATTTT	CASSLSASAADTQYF
TRBV9	TRBD1	few	TRBJ2-2	TGTGCCAGCAGCCCCCGCCGGGACAGTAACACCGGGGAGCTGTTTTTT	CASSPRRDSNTGELFF